Each of the 21 T cell receptor beta chains below was sequenced from the same sample in a study of shared clonotypes between healthy human individuals. Sequenced by immunoSEQ multiplex PCR; TCRdb stores in-frame clones only, minus some. The sample holds about 2.1 million clones, over 85% seen once. CD45RO negativity and positive selection for CCR7 defined naive CD8 cells, a population that excluded terminally differentiated effector memory CD45RA+ cells. The specimen sequenced was naive CD8+ T cells from PBMCs. Receptor source: a man between 18 and 29 years old in good health. Some clones in this sample may be carry-over from other donors' samples.

The chain is built from TRBV6-5 and TRBJ2-7; D perhaps matches TRBD2 (6 bases). V was pared by 0 bases and J by 4 bases, with 16 bases between. CDR3 size: 16 residues. CDR1 MNHEY and CDR2 SVGAGI come from the germline V gene. In DNA, the CDR3 is TGTGCCAGCAGTTACTCTACGGGGGAGTATCAATACGAGCAGTACTTC. It translates to CASSYSTGEYQYEQYF.

The chain couples TRBV21-1 to TRBJ2-6; the table calls TRBD1, which could not be checked here. TRBV21-1 corresponds to a pseudogene. The CDR3 has 17 residues. The chain's CDR3 is CASSKGTGNSGANVLTF. The CDR3 DNA reads TGTGCCAGCAGCAAAGGGACAGGGAACTCTGGGGCCAACGTCCTGACTTTC.

This clone was found once. This chain uses TRBV7-2 with TRBJ2-1; tentative D call: TRBD2 (5 bases). The germline V gene has CDR1 SGHTA and CDR2 FQGNSA. The CDR3 is 16 amino acids. V shed 5 bases and J shed 0 bases, with 14 bases lying between them. CDR3 sequence (DNA): TGTGCCAGCAGCCTACTACTAGGGAGCTCCTACAATGAGCAGTTCTTC. Its translation is CASSLLLGSSYNEQFF.

CDR3: CASGPPLGDTEAFF. CDR3 in DNA: TGTGCTAGTGGCCCCCCGCTCGGGGACACTGAAGCTTTCTTT. The genes are TRBV12-5 and TRBJ1-1; D gene unclear. Germline V gene sequence: CDR1 LGHNT, CDR2 FRNRAP. The V end lost 6 bases, the J end lost 3 bases, and 14 bases lay between the germline ends. The CDR3 has 14 amino acids. The entire variable domain, with the rest obtained from reference TRBV12-5 and TRBJ1-1, is as follows: DARVTQTPRHKVTEMGQEVTMRCQPILGHNTVFWYRQTMMQGLELLAYFRNRAPLDDSGMPKDRFSAEMPDATLATLKIQPSEPRDSAVYFCASGPPLGDTEAFFGQGTRLTVV.

The V gene is TRBV19, the J gene TRBJ1-2, with D possibly TRBD1 on 5 matching bases. The V and J ends lost 4 bases and 7 bases respectively, with 10 bases between them. The CDR3 length is 12 residues. From germline, CDR1 is LNHDA and CDR2 SQIVND (reference sequence). The CDR3: CASSRDHLGYTF. The CDR3 nucleotides read TGTGCCAGTAGTAGGGACCACCTTGGCTACACCTTC.

The V gene is TRBV2, the J gene TRBJ2-7; 10 positions agree with TRBD2. The CDR3 spans 14 residues. Losses at the gene ends were 6 bases for V and 3 bases for J; bases not matched to a gene: 5. The V gene's germline CDR1 is SNHLY and CDR2 FYNNEI. The CDR3 loop reads CASSQREGGYEQYF. For the CDR3, the DNA is TGTGCCAGCAGCCAGCGGGAGGGTGGCTACGAGCAGTACTTC. The full variable domain, with the rest looked up from reference TRBV2 and TRBJ2-7, is EPEVTQTPSHQVTQMGQEVILRCVPISNHLYFYWYRQILGQKVEFLVSFYNNEISEKSEIFDDQFSVERPDGSNFTLKIRSTKLEDSAMYFCASSQREGGYEQYFGPGTRLTVT.

The rearrangement joins TRBV19 to TRBJ1-1; D gene uncertain. Germline CDR1 reads LNHDA; CDR2 reads SQIVND (reference sequence). The length of the CDR3 is 14 residues. Trimming took off 6 bases at V and 2 bases at J, with 13 bases between the two ends. CDR3 sequence reads: CASSRAQSNTEAFF. In nucleotides, the CDR3 is TGTGCCAGTAGCCGGGCCCAGAGTAACACTGAAGCTTTCTTT.

To note about this clone: The sample carries other DNA sequences with the same CDR3. This chain joins TRBV7-3 and TRBJ2-2; 7 nucleotides align to TRBD1. The germline CDR1 and CDR2 sequences are SGHTA and FQGTGA. V lost 3 bases and J lost 6; bases outside the gene matches: 4. CDR3 size: 14 residues. The CDR3 region is CASSLTGFPGELFF. The CDR3 DNA reads as TGTGCCAGCAGCTTGACAGGGTTCCCCGGGGAGCTGTTTTTT. Supplemented by reference TRBV7-3 and TRBJ2-2, the full variable domain reads GAGVSQTPSNKVTEKGKYVELRCDPISGHTALYWYRQSLGQGPEFLIYFQGTGAADDSGLPNDRFFAVRPEGSVSTLKIQRTERGDSAVYLCASSLTGFPGELFFGEGSRLTVL.

In this sample, this clone turned up once. The rearrangement joins TRBV5-1 to TRBJ2-3; no clear D gene. This CDR3 is 17 amino acids long. V lost 3 bases and J 5 bases, leaving 22 bases between the germline ends. Germline V gene lookup returns CDR1 SGHRS and CDR2 YFSETQ. The CDR3 protein is CASSSAVLVRERDTQYF. The CDR3 DNA reads as TGCGCCAGCAGCTCCGCGGTCCTGGTCCGAGAGCGAGATACGCAGTATTTT.

V usage is TRBV7-9 and J usage is TRBJ2-4, with 8 positions matching TRBD1. V was pared by 3 bases and J by 9 bases, with 10 bases of the junction left unmatched. Looked up from germline, CDR1 is SEHNR and CDR2 is FQNEAQ (reference sequence). The CDR3 is made up of 15 amino acids. In nucleotides, the CDR3 is TGTGCCAGCAGCTTCTTTACAGGGGGTGAGGTCATTCAGTACTTC. Protein product: CASSFFTGGEVIQYF.

Only one count was recorded for this clone. CDR3 amino acids: CASSISPGGGFTEAFF. In nucleotides, the CDR3 is TGTGCCAGCAGTATTTCCCCCGGGGGCGGCTTCACTGAAGCTTTCTTT. The chain couples TRBV27 to TRBJ1-1; D is possibly TRBD1 (6 bases). The CDR3 totals 16 residues. The V and J ends lost 5 bases and 4 bases respectively, with 20 bases between them. Germline assignment: CDR1 MNHEY and CDR2 SMNVEV (reference sequence).

This chain joins TRBV27 and TRBJ2-1, with a weak D call TRBD2 (7 bases). The CDR3 runs to 17 residues. The germline CDR1 and CDR2 sequences are MNHEY and SMNVEV (reference sequence). Trimming removed 3 bases at V and 1 base at J, with 16 bases between. CDR3 region: CASSFHQGGGSYNEQFF. In DNA form, the CDR3 reads TGTGCCAGCAGTTTCCATCAAGGGGGAGGGTCCTACAATGAGCAGTTCTTC.

This rearrangement joins TRBV7-8 to TRBJ1-1, with 9 bases identical to TRBD1. With V trimmed by 6 bases and J by 5 bases, 10 bases remained unmatched. This CDR3 contains 15 residues. Per germline, CDR1 SGHVS and CDR2 FQNEAQ. The CDR3 here is CASSSKPGQGTEAFF. The CDR3 bases are TGTGCCAGCAGTTCAAAACCGGGACAGGGTACTGAAGCTTTCTTT.

The V and J genes are TRBV2 and TRBJ1-6, with unresolved D. CDR1 and CDR2 (germline): SNHLY, FYNNEI. Trimming removed 6 bases from V and 7 bases from J, with 16 bases in between. This CDR3 contains 15 residues. The CDR3 sequence: CASRSVGPANSPLHF. For the CDR3, the DNA is TGTGCCAGCAGGTCCGTAGGGCCAGCAAATTCACCCCTCCACTTT.

V usage is TRBV4-3 and J usage is TRBJ2-1; 8 nucleotides agree with TRBD2. CDR1 is LGHNA, CDR2 YSLEER, per germline. CDR3 length: 15 amino acids. Losses at the gene ends were 0 bases for V and 4 bases for J; bases not matched to a gene: 2. DNA of the CDR3: TGCGCCAGCAGCCAAGAAGAGCGGGGGTACAATGAGCAGTTCTTC. Translated, it gives CASSQEERGYNEQFF.

This clone was seen more than once but under ten times. J is TRBJ2-5 and V is TRBV9, with TRBD2 identical over 10 bases. This CDR3 contains 16 residues. Per germline, CDR1 SGDLS and CDR2 YYNGEE. Trimming at V came to 2 bases and at J to 1 base, leaving 5 bases not matched to a gene. The DNA of the CDR3 is TGTGCCAGCAGCGTCTGGAGCGGGGGGGTCCAAGAGACCCAGTACTTC. Its protein is CASSVWSGGVQETQYF. Drawing the rest from reference TRBV9 and TRBJ2-5, the complete variable domain is DSGVTQTPKHLITATGQRVTLRCSPRSGDLSVYWYQQSLDQGLQFLIQYYNGEERAKGNILERFSAQQFPDLHSELNLSSLELGDSALYFCASSVWSGGVQETQYFGPGTRLLVL.

The CDR3 loop is CASSWGRYNEQFF. The DNA of the CDR3 is TGTGCCAGCAGTTGGGGACGGTACAATGAGCAGTTCTTC. V is TRBV6-5 and J is TRBJ2-1; D is perhaps TRBD1 or TRBD2 (5 bases each). Germline V lookup: CDR1 MNHEY, CDR2 SVGAGI. V was trimmed by 4 bases and J by 4 bases, leaving 8 bases between them. This CDR3 is built from 13 residues.

This rearrangement joins TRBV7-9 to TRBJ2-7; TRBD1 might be the D (6 bases). CDR1 SEHNR and CDR2 FQNEAQ come from the germline V gene (reference sequence). The ends were cut back, 4 bases at V and 3 bases at J, with 16 bases in the middle. The CDR3 runs 15 residues. The CDR3 region is CASSSPGEGGYEQYF. CDR3 in DNA: TGTGCCAGCAGCTCACCCGGAGAAGGGGGCTACGAGCAGTACTTC.

The V gene is TRBV5-6, the J gene TRBJ1-1, with TRBD1 identical over 10 bases. V shed 3 bases, J shed 2 bases, and the junction held 7 bases outside the gene matches. Germline CDR1 is SGHDT and CDR2 is YYEEEE. The CDR3 is made up of 16 amino acids. CDR3 coding DNA: TGTGCCAGCAGCTCGAAACGGGACAGGGGTAACACTGAAGCTTTCTTT. Protein: CASSSKRDRGNTEAFF.

The rearrangement joins TRBV14 to TRBJ1-2; no firm D call. Germline loops: CDR1 SGHDN, CDR2 FVKESK. The ends were cut back, 2 bases at V and 4 bases at J, with 11 bases in the middle. The CDR3 has 14 residues. CDR3 DNA sequence: TGTGCCAGCAGCCAAACCACGGAATTCTATGGCTACACCTTC. It yields the protein CASSQTTEFYGYTF.

V gene TRBV5-8 combines with J gene TRBJ1-1; D is possibly TRBD1 (5 bases). The germline V and J ends were trimmed by 0 bases and 4 bases, with 10 bases remaining between them. From germline, CDR1 is SGHTS and CDR2 YDEGEE. The CDR3 contains 14 residues. CDR3 loop: CASSLGAGTTEAFF. The CDR3 bases are TGTGCCAGCAGCTTGGGGGCGGGGACCACTGAAGCTTTCTTT.